One TCR beta chain is described in this entry. The CDR3 runs to 16 residues. Germline lookup yields CDR1 SNHLY and CDR2 FYNNEI. Trimming took off 1 base at V and 0 bases at J, with 10 bases between the two ends. The data belong to a study of T cell responses to AZD1222 COVID-19 vaccine. Assay used: immunoSEQ multiplex PCR; TCRdb lists only in-frame clones, some missing. The table lists roughly 120,000 clones, approximately 85% of them singletons. The TCR comes from an adult in good health. The sample consisted of peripheral blood, taken on day 0 of AZD1222 vaccination. This rearrangement joins TRBV2 to TRBJ1-5; D unresolved. This CDR3 is CASSEEGTYSNQPQHF. For the CDR3, the DNA is TGTGCCAGCAGTGAAGAGGGCACCTATAGCAATCAGCCCCAGCATTTT.